This T cell receptor beta chain is from a study of memory CD4+ T cells and cytomegalovirus serostatus. Turning to the study itself: Of the healthy Belgian adults, eight or nine were CMV seropositive and 24 seronegative.

Study conclusions and caveats: A US-trained random forest predicted CMV serostatus with median AUC around 0.9.

Single viable CD3+CD4+CD8-CD45RO+ cells were sorted as the memory CD4+ T cells. Method: immunoSEQ multiplex PCR; TCRdb's copy keeps in-frame clones and lacks some. The sample carries approximately 46,000 clones, over 75% recorded once. Worth noting for this clone: What it recognizes is unknown.

This CDR3 comprises 15 residues. With 0 bases clipped from V and 4 bases from J, the junction kept 5 bases outside the gene matches. The sequencing sample was made of memory CD4+ T cells from blood. J is TRBJ1-1 and V is TRBV5-3, with 8 bases fitting TRBD1. TRBV5-3 is assigned to the ORF class and has an uncertain function. The source of this sequence is an adult in good health and CMV-seronegative. CDR3 region: CARSLEQGDGTEAFF. The CDR3 DNA sequence: TGTGCCAGAAGCTTGGAACAGGGGGACGGCACTGAAGCTTTCTTT.